This T cell receptor beta chain was sequenced in a study of T cell responses to AZD1222 COVID-19 vaccine (dated by TCRdb to the early 2020s). Looking at the study overall: TCR sequencing covered about 230 trial participants: approximately 200 given two doses of AZD1222 and 26 given two doses of MenACWY control vaccine. Trial participants were enrolled into age subgroups of 18-55, 56-69 and 70-plus years, which contained about 150, 27 and 61 TCR-sequenced participants, respectively.

The CDR3 spans 12 residues, from the cysteine through the phenylalanine. Here the CDR3 DNA is all that survives: 36 bases in frame from base 1. V loses 1 base of germline sequence and J loses 7 bases, and the interval between the two ends is 10 bases. Per the germline V gene (reference sequence), GTSNPN is the CDR1 and SVGIG is the CDR2. The paper as a whole reports these results and caveats: Vaccine-associated CD4 TCRs spanned the whole spike protein, with dominant responses in regions 160-218 and 743-854. In the small 56-69-year group, the increase in depth fell short of significance, most likely because of low power. Reportedly, close to half of the unique spike-specific TCRs recognized epitopes lying outside the regions that are mutated in the B.1.351 and B.1.1.7 variants. Because no day 14 peak-response samples were available, the repertoires could be characterized only after the peak T cell response. A significant rise in spike-specific TCR breadth and depth was observed after two AZD1222 doses relative to day 0 and relative to MenACWY recipients. Only six AZD1222 recipients were SARS-CoV-2 seropositive at baseline, limiting conclusions about previously exposed vaccinees. Participants were mostly white British, with more females than males. The authors suggested clonal diversity may have been underestimated.

Explained via the paper, the time point label denotes: about 28 days (+/-7) after the second vaccine dose. AZD1222 recipients whose second dose came at about 4 weeks and those whose second dose came at about 12 weeks were combined into one group, since spike-specific TCR depth and breadth did not differ between the two schedules. The vaccinee samples were drawn from two UK trials, COV001 and COV002, one of which was a single-blind randomized controlled phase 2/3 trial testing AZD1222 (ChAdOx1 nCoV-19) in healthy adults. Trial participant PBMC samples were collected at day 0 and day 28 after the second dose for TCRbeta chain sequencing. In the case of this clone: Its cognate antigen has yet to be identified. No base quality information exists; no much larger clone differs at one position.

The CDR3 regions of human TCRbeta chains were analyzed by immunosequencing. The paper's data handling went like this. TCRs in the repertoires were compared against a reference library of SARS-CoV-2-specific TCRs that had been generated with the MIRA antigen-specificity platform. Breadth meant the fraction of unique TCRs that were SARS-CoV-2-associated, whereas depth meant the fraction of total T cells that were SARS-CoV-2-associated. Using the MIRA data, each spike-specific TCR was assigned both to the spike region to which the TCR was reactive and to a CD4 or CD8 class. Log10-transformed breadth and depth values were compared by one-way ANOVA with Sidak's multiple comparisons tests. TCRdb provides this immuneACCESS table in a form limited to in-frame rearrangements. Some clones are lacking; in checked studies, under half of them reflect an unresolved V gene, and why the rest are absent is not known. The DNA was the basis for D and trimming; V, J and clone size are from that table. This sample comprises around 190,000 clones, roughly 94% of them detected only once. The ten biggest clones cover around 1.6% of the sample.

Sequenced material: peripheral blood, taken 28 days after the second AZD1222 dose. The V and J genes are TRBV30 and TRBJ1-2; the D gene is unclear. The clonotype comes from an adult who received the AZD1222 COVID-19 vaccine. The sequence in DNA is TGTGCCTGGAGTGACCGATTCACTGGCTACACCTTC. It encodes CAWSDRFTGYTF.